A single sample is the source of the 14 T cell receptor beta chains below, sequenced in a study of T cells in Graves' hyperthyroidism and ophthalmopathy. There were TCR beta CDR3 regions amplified from RNA transcripts. An initial round of RT-PCR targeting the TCR CDR3 relied on the HTBI primer set. Using its own MiXCR run on the multiplex PCR reads, TCRdb lists one record per CDR3 protein. In the table there are a few hundred thousand distinct CDR3 sequences, around 46% of which are singletons. The specimen was peripheral blood or thyroid tissue (not recorded which). Receptor source: an adult woman with Graves' disease, either hyperthyroidism or ophthalmopathy (not recorded which).

In its sample, this clonotype was seen a few times. This sequence joins TRBV7-9 and TRBJ1-6, with 10 positions matching TRBD1. Germline assignment: CDR1 SEHNR and CDR2 FQNEAQ (reference sequence). The CDR3 runs 14 residues. V trimming: 6 bases; J trimming: 9 bases; junction bases outside the gene matches: 5. The CDR3 sequence is CASRSGTGVSPLHF. In DNA form, the CDR3 reads TGTGCCAGCAGAAGTGGGACAGGGGTTTCACCCCTCCACTTT.

The rearrangement joins TRBV4-1 to TRBJ2-2; D perhaps matches TRBD1 (5 bases). CDR3 length equals 16 residues. Germline V gene sequence: CDR1 MGHRA, CDR2 YSYEKL. V was trimmed by 4 bases and J by 0 bases, leaving 12 bases between them. The CDR3 sequence is CASSLRTTTNTGELFF. For the CDR3, the DNA is TGCGCCAGCAGCCTCCGGACAACCACGAACACCGGGGAGCTGTTTTTT.

The rearrangement links TRBV20-1 to TRBJ1-2; D is possibly TRBD1 (5 bases). Looked up from germline, CDR1 is DFQATT and CDR2 is SNEGSKA (reference sequence). This CDR3 spans 15 amino acids. Trimming took off 1 base at V and 1 base at J, with 13 bases between the two ends. The CDR3 DNA reads as TGCAGTGCTAGAGTCGCCACAGGACTTAACTATGGCTACACCTTC. It codes for CSARVATGLNYGYTF.

This clonotype was seen at least ten times. V usage is TRBV29-1 and J usage is TRBJ2-7; 7 nucleotides line up with TRBD2. The germline V gene has CDR1 SQVTM and CDR2 ANQGSEA. CDR3 size: 15 residues. V lost 3 bases to trimming and J lost 5 bases; unmatched junction nucleotides: 13. CDR3 region: CSVDGLAAPNDEQYF. The CDR3, as DNA: TGCAGCGTTGACGGTCTAGCGGCCCCAAACGACGAGCAGTACTTC.

This clonotype was picked up one time. The chain links TRBV19 to TRBJ2-7; 9 bases map to TRBD1. Per germline, CDR1 LNHDA and CDR2 SQIVND (reference sequence). The V gene end was trimmed by 6 bases and the J gene end by 3 bases; junction bases not matched to a gene: 9. The CDR3 loop spans 15 amino acids. For the CDR3, the DNA is TGTGCCAGTAGCCGACGGGACAGGGATAGCTACGAGCAGTACTTC. It is translated as CASSRRDRDSYEQYF.

The chain has TRBV7-2 and TRBJ2-5, with D tentatively TRBD1 or TRBD2 (7 bases each). Per germline, CDR1 SGHTA and CDR2 FQGNSA. The CDR3 covers 14 residues. V lost 8 bases, J lost 0 bases, and 13 bases lay in between. CDR3 sequence reads: CASQGGGYQETQYF. Written as DNA, the CDR3 is TGTGCCAGCCAGGGGGGGGGGTACCAAGAGACCCAGTACTTC.

The rearrangement joins TRBV2 to TRBJ2-6; 8 bases agree with TRBD2. The CDR3 is made up of 13 amino acids. Germline V gene lookup returns CDR1 SNHLY and CDR2 FYNNEI. The V and J ends lost 5 bases and 8 bases, in that order; junction bases with no gene match: 2. Here the CDR3 reads CASSYSGTNVLTF. The CDR3 coding sequence is TGTGCCAGCAGTTATAGCGGGACCAACGTCCTGACTTTC. Full variable domain (remainder filled in from reference TRBV2 and TRBJ2-6): EPEVTQTPSHQVTQMGQEVILRCVPISNHLYFYWYRQILGQKVEFLVSFYNNEISEKSEIFDDQFSVERPDGSNFTLKIRSTKLEDSAMYFCASSYSGTNVLTFGAGSRLTVL.

This clonotype was recorded at least ten times. The chain is built from TRBV5-1 and TRBJ1-2, with TRBD1 matching 7 bases. Germline loops: CDR1 SGHRS, CDR2 YFSETQ. Trimming took 2 bases from V and 6 from J; bases not matched to a gene: 10. The CDR3 consists of 15 residues. For the CDR3, the DNA is TGCGCCAGCAGCTTTGGGCAGGGGGAGACGAATGGCTACACCTTC. Its translation: CASSFGQGETNGYTF. Complete variable domain (other parts from reference TRBV5-1 and TRBJ1-2): KAGVTQTPRYLIKTRGQQVTLSCSPISGHRSVSWYQQTPGQGLQFLFEYFSETQRNKGNFPGRFSGRQFSNSRSEMNVSTLELGDSALYLCASSFGQGETNGYTFGSGTRLTVV.

The chain joins TRBV6-1 to TRBJ1-5, with TRBD1 as a possible D gene (6 bases). Germline V gene sequence: CDR1 MNHNS, CDR2 SASEGT. The CDR3 runs to 13 residues. The V and J ends lost 7 bases and 6 bases respectively, with 13 bases between them. In DNA form, the CDR3 reads TGTGCCAGCACCCCACAGGGCGGTCAGCCCCAGCATTTT. Residues: CASTPQGGQPQHF.

The J gene is TRBJ2-7, the V gene TRBV19, with unresolved D. CDR1 LNHDA and CDR2 SQIVND come from the germline V gene (reference sequence). The V end was cut by 0 bases, the J end by 3 bases, with 9 bases between. The CDR3 has 14 amino acids. The CDR3 loop is CASSIDARYYEQYF. DNA for the CDR3: TGTGCCAGTAGTATAGACGCCAGATACTACGAGCAGTACTTC.

Many counts were recorded for this clonotype. J is TRBJ1-5 and V is TRBV19, with no clear D. The CDR3 contains 15 residues. V was pared by 7 bases and J by 7 bases, with 20 bases between. Germline CDR1 reads LNHDA; CDR2 reads SQIVND (reference sequence). The CDR3 here is CASTEMSGVGQPQHF. The CDR3 DNA sequence: TGTGCCAGTACCGAAATGTCCGGGGTGGGGCAGCCCCAGCATTTT. Drawing the rest from reference TRBV19 and TRBJ1-5, the complete variable domain is DGGITQSPKYLFRKEGQNVTLSCEQNLNHDAMYWYRQDPGQGLRLIYYSQIVNDFQKGDIAEGYSVSREKKESFPLTVTSAQKNPTAFYLCASTEMSGVGQPQHFGDGTRLSIL.

The V gene is TRBV20-1, the J gene TRBJ2-7; 7 positions agree with TRBD2. CDR1 is DFQATT, CDR2 SNEGSKA, per germline (reference sequence). After removal of 6 bases from V and 8 bases from J, the junction contained 10 bases not matched to a gene. The CDR3 is 12 residues long. The CDR3 spells CSALLGGGKQYF. In nucleotides, the CDR3 is TGCAGTGCCCTACTTGGGGGGGGGAAGCAGTACTTC.

This clonotype was observed many times. Sequence at one end of the junction differs from germline and may be a read error. This chain joins TRBV5-1 and TRBJ2-7, with D possibly being TRBD2 (5 bases). This CDR3 is built from 16 residues. Germline-derived CDR1 and CDR2 are SGHRS and YFSETQ. The CDR3 DNA follows: TGCGCCAGCAGCTTGGCCTCTCCGGCTAGCTTCTACGAACAGTACTTC. Protein sequence: CASSLASPASFYEQYF.

Ten or more counts support this clonotype. The gene calls are TRBV30 and TRBJ2-7; no clear D gene. Germline V CDR1 and CDR2: GTSNPN, SVGIG (reference sequence). V was cut by 2 bases and J by 6 bases, with 11 bases left in between. This CDR3 comprises 12 residues. CDR3 loop: CAWSRESGEQYF. DNA for the CDR3: TGTGCCTGGAGTAGAGAGTCCGGCGAGCAGTACTTC.